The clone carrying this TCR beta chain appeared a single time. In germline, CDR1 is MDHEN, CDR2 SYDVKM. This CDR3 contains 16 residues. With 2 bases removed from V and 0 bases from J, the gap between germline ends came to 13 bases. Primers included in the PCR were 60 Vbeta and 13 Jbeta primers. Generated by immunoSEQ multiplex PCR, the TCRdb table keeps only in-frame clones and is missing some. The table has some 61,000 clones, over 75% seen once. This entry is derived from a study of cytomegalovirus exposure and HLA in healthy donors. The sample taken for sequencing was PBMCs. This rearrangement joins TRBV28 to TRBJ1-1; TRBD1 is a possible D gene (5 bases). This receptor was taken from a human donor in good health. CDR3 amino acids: CASSLSFTRVNTEAFF. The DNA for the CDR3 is TGTGCCAGCAGTTTAAGTTTCACCAGGGTGAACACTGAAGCTTTCTTT.